A single sample gave rise to the 14 T cell receptor beta chains below, sequenced in a study of control samples from healthy donors and cancer patients. Here immunoSEQ multiplex PCR was the method, and the copy in TCRdb shows in-frame clones only, minus some. The sample includes approximately 120,000 clones, 90% of them seen just once. The material sequenced was blood. The receptors were sampled from a human donor in good health. The donor label of this sample is uncertain.

The chain employs TRBV12-3 or TRBV12-4 and TRBJ2-3; 7 bases are shared with TRBD1. The V gene end was trimmed by 7 bases and the J gene end by 7 bases; junction bases not matched to a gene: 8. The CDR3 extends over 13 amino acids. The CDR3 sequence is CASNTGTEYTQYF. CDR3 sequence (DNA): TGTGCCAGCAACACCGGGACAGAGTATACGCAGTATTTT.

The chain uses TRBV21-1 and TRBJ1-1. TRBV21-1 is a documented pseudogene. This CDR3 comprises 9 residues. This CDR3 is CASGSQAFF. The CDR3 coding sequence is TGTGCCAGCGGATCCCAAGCTTTCTTT.

This chain uses TRBV29-1 with TRBJ1-2; D might be TRBD1 (5 bases). V dropped 4 bases and J dropped 8 bases, with 17 bases sitting between them. CDR1 is SQVTM, CDR2 ANQGSEA, per germline. The CDR3 has 13 amino acids. The CDR3: CSVGWDLQRGYTF. The CDR3 DNA reads as TGCAGCGTTGGGTGGGACCTCCAGCGGGGCTACACCTTC.

This clone was seen just once. The rearrangement uses TRBV29-1 and TRBJ2-2; D is possibly TRBD2 (5 bases). Between the trimmed V and J ends, which lost 4 bases and 7 bases, there was a span of 10 bases. Looked up from germline, CDR1 is SQVTM and CDR2 is ANQGSEA. The CDR3 is made up of 12 amino acids. This CDR3 is CSVVAGSGELFF. The CDR3 DNA reads as TGCAGCGTTGTCGCGGGTAGCGGGGAGCTGTTTTTT.

The chain links TRBV27 to TRBJ1-5, with D possibly matching TRBD1 (5 bases). The germline gives CDR1 MNHEY, CDR2 SMNVEV (reference sequence). V was trimmed by 2 bases and J by 0 bases, leaving 11 bases between them. This CDR3 contains 16 residues. CDR3 bases: TGTGCCAGCAGTTTAACAGGCCCATATAGCAATCAGCCCCAGCATTTT. Protein product: CASSLTGPYSNQPQHF.

This clone has only a few counts. The rearrangement joins TRBV11-2 to TRBJ1-5; D unresolved. The CDR3 is 14 residues long. Deletions cut 4 bases from V and 7 bases from J, with 14 bases between. Germline V CDR1 and CDR2: SGHAT, FQNNGV. The CDR3 region is CASSSNPSGQPQHF. CDR3 nucleotide sequence: TGTGCCAGCAGCTCAAATCCATCGGGCCAGCCCCAGCATTTT.

The chain couples TRBV15 to TRBJ1-4; no definite D call. The ends were cut back, 0 bases at V and 5 bases at J, with 10 bases in the middle. There are 15 residues in the CDR3. From germline, CDR1 is LNHNV and CDR2 YYDKDF (reference sequence). This CDR3 reads CATSRDKGQNEKLFF. The CDR3 DNA sequence: TGTGCCACCAGCAGAGATAAAGGGCAGAATGAAAAACTGTTTTTT.

In this sample, this clone turned up once. CDR3 protein: CATKGGPVNTEAFF. CDR3 DNA sequence: TGTGCCACAAAGGGGGGACCTGTGAACACTGAAGCTTTCTTT. The chain recombines TRBV13 with TRBJ1-1; D is possibly TRBD1 (6 bases). CDR3 length equals 14 residues. CDR1 and CDR2 from the germline V gene are PRHDT and FYEKMQ (reference sequence). V gave up 10 bases and J gave up 0 bases, with 15 bases separating them.

The V gene is TRBV29-1, the J gene TRBJ1-2; D may be TRBD1 (6 bases). The V gene's germline CDR1 is SQVTM and CDR2 ANQGSEA. V was clipped by 2 bases and J by 2 bases, with 21 bases between them. The CDR3 consists of 17 residues. For the CDR3, the DNA is TGCAGCGTTGAACATATGCAGGCCAGGGGTAGAAACTATGGCTACACCTTC. This sequence encodes CSVEHMQARGRNYGYTF.

The chain has TRBV30 and TRBJ1-1; D is unclear. V dropped 4 bases and J dropped 0 bases, with 9 bases sitting between them. CDR3 length equals 13 residues. Germline V gene lookup returns CDR1 GTSNPN and CDR2 SVGIG (reference sequence). The CDR3 loop is CAWTLTLNTEAFF. The CDR3 DNA sequence: TGTGCCTGGACCCTCACTTTGAACACTGAAGCTTTCTTT.

V gene TRBV19 combines with J gene TRBJ1-5; D call uncertain. The V end was cut by 8 bases, the J end by 0 bases, with 8 bases between. Germline values: CDR1 LNHDA, CDR2 SQIVND (reference sequence). The CDR3 covers 13 residues. The CDR3 region is CASGPSSNQPQHF. The DNA of the CDR3 is TGTGCCAGTGGACCTAGTAGCAATCAGCCCCAGCATTTT. The whole variable domain, remainder taken from reference TRBV19 and TRBJ1-5, is DGGITQSPKYLFRKEGQNVTLSCEQNLNHDAMYWYRQDPGQGLRLIYYSQIVNDFQKGDIAEGYSVSREKKESFPLTVTSAQKNPTAFYLCASGPSSNQPQHFGDGTRLSIL.

The rearrangement joins TRBV9 to TRBJ1-1, with 7 nucleotides matching TRBD1. There are 15 residues in the CDR3. With V trimmed by 0 bases and J by 6 bases, 8 bases remained unmatched. The V gene's germline CDR1 is SGDLS and CDR2 YYNGEE. CDR3 sequence reads: CASSVAGGGTAEAFF. CDR3 nucleotides: TGTGCCAGCAGCGTAGCGGGCGGGGGGACAGCTGAAGCTTTCTTT.

This clone was observed once. The chain uses TRBV6-6 and TRBJ2-2; 11 bases are a match to TRBD2. The CDR3 length is 15 residues. Germline values: CDR1 MNHNY, CDR2 SVGAGI (reference sequence). The V gene end was trimmed by 5 bases and the J gene end by 6 bases; junction bases not matched to a gene: 5. The CDR3 DNA is TGTGCCAGCAGTGTTAGCGGGGGGGCCCCCGGGGAGCTGTTTTTT. It is translated as CASSVSGGAPGELFF.

V gene TRBV12-3 or TRBV12-4 combines with J gene TRBJ2-7; D is ambiguous. The CDR3 runs 13 residues. V was cut by 2 bases and J by 4 bases, with 9 bases left in between. The CDR3: CASSLRALYEQYF. Written as DNA, the CDR3 is TGTGCCAGCAGTTTAAGGGCACTTTACGAGCAGTACTTC.